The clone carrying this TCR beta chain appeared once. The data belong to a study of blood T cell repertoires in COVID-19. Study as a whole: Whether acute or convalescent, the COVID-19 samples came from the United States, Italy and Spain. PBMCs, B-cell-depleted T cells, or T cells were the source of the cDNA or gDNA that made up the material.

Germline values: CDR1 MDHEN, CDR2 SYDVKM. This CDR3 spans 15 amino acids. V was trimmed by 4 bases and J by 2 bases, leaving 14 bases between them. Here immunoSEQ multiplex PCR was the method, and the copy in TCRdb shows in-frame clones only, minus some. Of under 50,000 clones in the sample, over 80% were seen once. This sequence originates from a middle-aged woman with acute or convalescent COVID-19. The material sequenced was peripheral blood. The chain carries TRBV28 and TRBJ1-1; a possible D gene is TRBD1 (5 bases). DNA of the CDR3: TGTGCCAGCAGTTCTAGGACACCAGGAAACACTGAAGCTTTCTTT. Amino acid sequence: CASSSRTPGNTEAFF.